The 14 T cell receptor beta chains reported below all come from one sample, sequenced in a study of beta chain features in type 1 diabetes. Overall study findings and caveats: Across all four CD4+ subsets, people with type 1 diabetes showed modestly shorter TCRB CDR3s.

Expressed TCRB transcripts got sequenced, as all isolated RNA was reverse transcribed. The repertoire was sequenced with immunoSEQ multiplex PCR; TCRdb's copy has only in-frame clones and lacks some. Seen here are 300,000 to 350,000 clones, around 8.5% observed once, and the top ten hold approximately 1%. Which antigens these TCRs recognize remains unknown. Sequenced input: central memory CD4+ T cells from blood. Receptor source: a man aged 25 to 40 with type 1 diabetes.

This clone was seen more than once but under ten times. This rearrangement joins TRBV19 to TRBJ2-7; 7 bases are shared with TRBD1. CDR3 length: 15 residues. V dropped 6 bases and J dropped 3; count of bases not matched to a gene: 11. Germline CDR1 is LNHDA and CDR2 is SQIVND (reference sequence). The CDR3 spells CASSINRGIYYEQYF. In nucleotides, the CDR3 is TGTGCCAGTAGCATAAACAGGGGAATTTACTACGAGCAGTACTTC.

The CDR3 protein is CASSSTPTGTGGYEQYF. DNA for the CDR3: TGCGCCAGCAGCTCCACCCCTACCGGGACAGGGGGCTACGAGCAGTACTTC. The V call is TRBV5-1, the J call TRBJ2-7, with 11 bases fitting TRBD1. Unmatched junction bases numbered 11, after V lost 3 bases and J lost 3 bases. CDR3 length equals 17 residues. CDR1 and CDR2 from the germline V gene are SGHRS and YFSETQ.

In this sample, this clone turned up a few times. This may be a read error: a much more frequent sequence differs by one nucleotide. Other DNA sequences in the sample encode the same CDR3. CDR3: CASSPNYGYTF. The CDR3 coding sequence is TGTGCCAGCAGTCCTAACTATGGCTACACCTTC. The chain links TRBV6-6 to TRBJ1-2; D gene uncertain. The CDR3 is made up of 11 amino acids. Trimming stripped 5 bases from V and 0 bases from J, with 1 base between. Germline V gives CDR1 MNHNY, CDR2 SVGAGI (reference sequence).

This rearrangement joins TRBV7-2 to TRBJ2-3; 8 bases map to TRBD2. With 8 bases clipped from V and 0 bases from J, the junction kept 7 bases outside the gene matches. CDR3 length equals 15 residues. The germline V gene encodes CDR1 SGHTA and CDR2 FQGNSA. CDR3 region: CASSLERGSTDTQYF. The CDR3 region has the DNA TGTGCCAGCTCCCTCGAGCGGGGGAGCACAGATACGCAGTATTTT.

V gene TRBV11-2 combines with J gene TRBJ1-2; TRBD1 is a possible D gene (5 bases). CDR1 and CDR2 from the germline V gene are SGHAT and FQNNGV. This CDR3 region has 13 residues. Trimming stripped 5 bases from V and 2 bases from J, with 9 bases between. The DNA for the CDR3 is TGTGCCAGCAGCCCAGAGGGGAACTATGGCTACACCTTC. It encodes CASSPEGNYGYTF.

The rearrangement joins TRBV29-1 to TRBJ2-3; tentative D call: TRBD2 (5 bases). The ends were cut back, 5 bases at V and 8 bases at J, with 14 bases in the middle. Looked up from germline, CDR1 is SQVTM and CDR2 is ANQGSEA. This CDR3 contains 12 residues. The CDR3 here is CSVSTPSITQYF. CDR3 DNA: TGCAGCGTTTCCACTCCTAGCATTACGCAGTATTTT.

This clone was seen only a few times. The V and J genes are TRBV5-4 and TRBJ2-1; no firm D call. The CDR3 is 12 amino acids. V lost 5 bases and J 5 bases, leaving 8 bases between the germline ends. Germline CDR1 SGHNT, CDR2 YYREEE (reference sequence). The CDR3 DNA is TGTGCCAGCAGGCGAGAAAACAATGAGCAGTTCTTC. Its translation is CASRRENNEQFF.

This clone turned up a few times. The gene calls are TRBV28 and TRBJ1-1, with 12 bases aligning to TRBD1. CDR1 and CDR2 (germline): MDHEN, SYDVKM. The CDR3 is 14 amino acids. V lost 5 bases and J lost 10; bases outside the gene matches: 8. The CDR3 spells CASSGGTGGAIAFF. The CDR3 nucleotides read TGTGCCAGCAGTGGGGGGACAGGGGGCGCGATAGCTTTCTTT.

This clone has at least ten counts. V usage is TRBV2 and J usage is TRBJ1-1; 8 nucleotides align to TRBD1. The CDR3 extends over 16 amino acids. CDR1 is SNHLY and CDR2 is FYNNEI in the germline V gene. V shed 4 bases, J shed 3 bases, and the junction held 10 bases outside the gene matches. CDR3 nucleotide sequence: TGTGCCAGCAGTGTGCAGGGGGCACGGGTTGACACTGAAGCTTTCTTT. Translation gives CASSVQGARVDTEAFF.

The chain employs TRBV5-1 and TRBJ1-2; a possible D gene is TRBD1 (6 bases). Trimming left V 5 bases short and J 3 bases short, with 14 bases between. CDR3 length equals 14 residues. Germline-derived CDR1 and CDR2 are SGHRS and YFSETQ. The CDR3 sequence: CASRPAAGDYGYTF. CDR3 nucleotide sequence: TGCGCCAGCAGACCGGCGGCAGGGGACTATGGCTACACCTTC.

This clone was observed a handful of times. CDR3 residues: CASSGGGPQTDTQYF. CDR3 sequence (DNA): TGCGCCAGCAGTGGTGGAGGGCCCCAGACAGATACGCAGTATTTT. This chain connects TRBV5-1 to TRBJ2-3; TRBD2 is a possible D gene (6 bases). From germline, CDR1 is SGHRS and CDR2 YFSETQ. Trimming shortened V by 5 bases and J by 3 bases, and 16 bases separated the two germline ends. The CDR3 extends over 15 amino acids.

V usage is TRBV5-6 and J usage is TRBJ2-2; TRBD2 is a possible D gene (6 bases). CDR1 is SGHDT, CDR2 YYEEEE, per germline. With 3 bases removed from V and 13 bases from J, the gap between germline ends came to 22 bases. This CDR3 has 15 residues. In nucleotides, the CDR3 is TGTGCCAGCAGCTCTGGGACTTATACCCGCTTAGGGCTGTTTTTT. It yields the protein CASSSGTYTRLGLFF.

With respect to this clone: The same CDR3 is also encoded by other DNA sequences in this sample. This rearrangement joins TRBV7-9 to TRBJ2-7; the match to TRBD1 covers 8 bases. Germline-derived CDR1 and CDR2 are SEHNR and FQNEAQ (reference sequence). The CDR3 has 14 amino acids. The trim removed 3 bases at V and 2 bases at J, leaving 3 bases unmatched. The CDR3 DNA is TGTGCCAGCAGCTTGGGACAGGTGACCTACGAGCAGTACTTC. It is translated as CASSLGQVTYEQYF.

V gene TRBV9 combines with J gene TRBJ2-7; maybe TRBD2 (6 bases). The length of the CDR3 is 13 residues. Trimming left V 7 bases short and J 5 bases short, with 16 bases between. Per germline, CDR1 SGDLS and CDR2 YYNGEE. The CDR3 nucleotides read TGTGCCAGCTCGCGGGACCGTGTTGACGAGCAGTACTTC. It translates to CASSRDRVDEQYF.